This T cell receptor beta chain was observed in a study of T-cell reconstitution after alpha-beta-depleted transplantation in children. This clonotype was seen at least ten times. It was with unique molecular identifiers that the TCRbeta library was prepared. TCRdb passed the PCR reads through MiXCR, listing each CDR3 protein once. The profile shows 450,000 to 600,000 distinct CDR3 sequences, 8% to 11% of them singletons. Germline assignment: CDR1 SGDLS and CDR2 YYNGEE. Trimming shortened V by 0 bases and J by 0 bases, and 16 bases separated the two germline ends. The CDR3 runs 17 residues. This chain joins TRBV9 and TRBJ2-7, with D possibly being TRBD1 (6 bases). This clonotype originated in a child aged 2 to 15 with inherited bone marrow failure, due to receive a stem cell transplant. This specimen was PBMCs, taken before TCRalphabeta/CD19-depleted stem cell transplant. CDR3: CASSVDLSRGPSYEQYF. The DNA of the CDR3 is TGTGCCAGCAGCGTAGATTTGTCCAGGGGCCCCTCCTACGAGCAGTACTTC.